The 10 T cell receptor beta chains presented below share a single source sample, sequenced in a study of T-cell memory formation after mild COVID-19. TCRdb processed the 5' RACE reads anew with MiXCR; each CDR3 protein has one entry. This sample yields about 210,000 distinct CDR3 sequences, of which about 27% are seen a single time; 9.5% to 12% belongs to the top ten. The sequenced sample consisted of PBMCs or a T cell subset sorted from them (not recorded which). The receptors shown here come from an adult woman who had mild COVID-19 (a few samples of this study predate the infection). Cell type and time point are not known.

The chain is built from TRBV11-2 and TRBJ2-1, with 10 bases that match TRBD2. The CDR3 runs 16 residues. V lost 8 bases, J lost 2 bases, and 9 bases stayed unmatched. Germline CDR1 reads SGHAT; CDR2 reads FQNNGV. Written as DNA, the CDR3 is TGTGCCAGCGGAGAGTCTAGCGGGAGAACCTACAATGAGCAGTTCTTC. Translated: CASGESSGRTYNEQFF.

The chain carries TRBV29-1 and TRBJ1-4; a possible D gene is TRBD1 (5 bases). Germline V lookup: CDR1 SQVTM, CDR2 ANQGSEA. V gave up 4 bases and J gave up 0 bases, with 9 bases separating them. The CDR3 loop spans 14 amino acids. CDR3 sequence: CSVVGLATNEKLFF. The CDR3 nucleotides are TGCAGCGTTGTGGGACTCGCAACTAATGAAAAACTGTTTTTT.

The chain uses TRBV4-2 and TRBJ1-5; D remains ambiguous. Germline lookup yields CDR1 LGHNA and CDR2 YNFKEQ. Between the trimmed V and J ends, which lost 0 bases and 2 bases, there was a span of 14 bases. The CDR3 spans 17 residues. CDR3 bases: TGTGCCAGCAGCCAAGATGCGGTTGGATGGGGCAATCAGCCCCAGCATTTT. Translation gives CASSQDAVGWGNQPQHF.

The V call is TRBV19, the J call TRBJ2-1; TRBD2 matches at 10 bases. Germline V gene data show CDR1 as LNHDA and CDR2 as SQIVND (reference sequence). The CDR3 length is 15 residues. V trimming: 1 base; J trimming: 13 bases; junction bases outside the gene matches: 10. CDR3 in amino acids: CASSIASGGAHGQFF. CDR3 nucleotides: TGTGCCAGTAGTATAGCCAGCGGGGGGGCACATGGTCAGTTCTTC. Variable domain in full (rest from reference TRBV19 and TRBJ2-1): DGGITQSPKYLFRKEGQNVTLSCEQNLNHDAMYWYRQDPGQGLRLIYYSQIVNDFQKGDIAEGYSVSREKKESFPLTVTSAQKNPTAFYLCASSIASGGAHGQFFGPGTRLTVL.

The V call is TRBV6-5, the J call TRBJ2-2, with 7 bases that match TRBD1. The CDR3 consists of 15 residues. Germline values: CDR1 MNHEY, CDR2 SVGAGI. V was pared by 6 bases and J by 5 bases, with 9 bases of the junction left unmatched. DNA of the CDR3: TGTGCCAGCAGAAGGGACAGCCGCAGGACCGGGGAGCTGTTTTTT. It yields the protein CASRRDSRRTGELFF.

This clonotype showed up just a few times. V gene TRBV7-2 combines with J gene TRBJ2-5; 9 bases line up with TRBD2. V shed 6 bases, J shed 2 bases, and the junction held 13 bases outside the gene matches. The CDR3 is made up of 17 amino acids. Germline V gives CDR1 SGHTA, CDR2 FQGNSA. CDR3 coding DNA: TGTGCCAGCAGGGAGGGGACTAGCTGGGCCGCACAAGAGACCCAGTACTTC. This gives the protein CASREGTSWAAQETQYF.

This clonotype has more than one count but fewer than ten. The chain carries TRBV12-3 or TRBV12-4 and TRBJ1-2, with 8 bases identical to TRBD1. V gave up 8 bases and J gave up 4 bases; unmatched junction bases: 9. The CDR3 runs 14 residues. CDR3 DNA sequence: TGTGCCAGCGGACGGGACAGGACCCGCTATGGCTACACCTTC. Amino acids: CASGRDRTRYGYTF.

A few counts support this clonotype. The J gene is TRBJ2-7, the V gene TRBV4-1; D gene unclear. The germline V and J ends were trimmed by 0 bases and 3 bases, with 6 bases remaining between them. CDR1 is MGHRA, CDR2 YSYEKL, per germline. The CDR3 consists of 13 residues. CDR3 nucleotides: TGCGCCAGCAGCCAAGAGAACCGCTACGAGCAGTACTTC. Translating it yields CASSQENRYEQYF.

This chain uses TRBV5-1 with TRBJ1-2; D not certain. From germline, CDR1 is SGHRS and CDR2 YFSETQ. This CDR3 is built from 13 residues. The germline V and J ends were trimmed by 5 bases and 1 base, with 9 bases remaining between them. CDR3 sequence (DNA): TGCGCCAGCAGTTCGGAATTTAACTATGGCTACACCTTC. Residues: CASSSEFNYGYTF.

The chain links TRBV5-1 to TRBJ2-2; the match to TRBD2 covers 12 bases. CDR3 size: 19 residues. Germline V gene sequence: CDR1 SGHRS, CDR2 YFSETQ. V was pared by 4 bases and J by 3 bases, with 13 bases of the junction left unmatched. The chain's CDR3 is CASSSPSGRALSHTGELFF. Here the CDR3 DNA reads TGCGCCAGCAGCAGTCCTAGCGGGAGGGCCTTGTCCCACACCGGGGAGCTGTTTTTT.